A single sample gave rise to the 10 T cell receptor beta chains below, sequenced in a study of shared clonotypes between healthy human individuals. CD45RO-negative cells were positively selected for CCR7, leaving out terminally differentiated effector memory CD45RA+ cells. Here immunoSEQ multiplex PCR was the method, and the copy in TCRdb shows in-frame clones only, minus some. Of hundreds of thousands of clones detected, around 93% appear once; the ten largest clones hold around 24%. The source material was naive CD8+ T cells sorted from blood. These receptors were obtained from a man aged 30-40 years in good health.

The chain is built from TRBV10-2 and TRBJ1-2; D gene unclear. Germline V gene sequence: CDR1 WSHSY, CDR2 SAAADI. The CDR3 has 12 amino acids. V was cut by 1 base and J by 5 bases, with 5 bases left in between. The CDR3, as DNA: TGCGCCAGCAGTGAGTACCAATATGGCTACACCTTC. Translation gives CASSEYQYGYTF.

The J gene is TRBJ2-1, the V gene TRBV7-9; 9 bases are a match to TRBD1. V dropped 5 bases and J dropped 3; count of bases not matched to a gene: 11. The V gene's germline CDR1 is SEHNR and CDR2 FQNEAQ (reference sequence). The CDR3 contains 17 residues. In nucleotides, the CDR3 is TGTGCCAGCAGCGGGCCAGAACAGGGGGCATACTACAATGAGCAGTTCTTC. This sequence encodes CASSGPEQGAYYNEQFF.

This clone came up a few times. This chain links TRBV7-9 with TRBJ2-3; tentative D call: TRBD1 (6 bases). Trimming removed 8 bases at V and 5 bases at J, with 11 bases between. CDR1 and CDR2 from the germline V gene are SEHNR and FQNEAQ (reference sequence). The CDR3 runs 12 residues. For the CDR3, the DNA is TGTGCCAGCTATGGGGGCGGAGATACGCAGTATTTT. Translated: CASYGGGDTQYF.

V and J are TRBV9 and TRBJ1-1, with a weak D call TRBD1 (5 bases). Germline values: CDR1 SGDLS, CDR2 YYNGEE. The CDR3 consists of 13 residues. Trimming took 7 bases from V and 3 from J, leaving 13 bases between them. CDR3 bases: TGTGCCAGCGGATCGACAGCCCACACTGAAGCTTTCTTT. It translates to CASGSTAHTEAFF.

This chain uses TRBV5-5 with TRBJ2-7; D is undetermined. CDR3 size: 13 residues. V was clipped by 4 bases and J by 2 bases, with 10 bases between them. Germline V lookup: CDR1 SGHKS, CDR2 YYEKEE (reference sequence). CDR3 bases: TGTGCCAGCAGCCCGGGCCATACCTACGAGCAGTACTTC. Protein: CASSPGHTYEQYF.

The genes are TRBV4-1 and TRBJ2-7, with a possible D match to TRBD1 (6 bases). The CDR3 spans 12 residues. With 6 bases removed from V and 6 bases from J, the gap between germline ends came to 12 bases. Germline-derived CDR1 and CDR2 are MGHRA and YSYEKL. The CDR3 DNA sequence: TGCGCCAGCAGGGGAACAGGGATCGAGCAGTACTTC. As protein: CASRGTGIEQYF.

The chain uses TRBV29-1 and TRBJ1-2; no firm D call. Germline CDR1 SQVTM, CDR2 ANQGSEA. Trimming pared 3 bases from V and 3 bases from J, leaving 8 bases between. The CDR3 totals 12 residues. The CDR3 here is CSVDWGDYGYTF. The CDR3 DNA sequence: TGCAGCGTTGACTGGGGAGACTATGGCTACACCTTC.

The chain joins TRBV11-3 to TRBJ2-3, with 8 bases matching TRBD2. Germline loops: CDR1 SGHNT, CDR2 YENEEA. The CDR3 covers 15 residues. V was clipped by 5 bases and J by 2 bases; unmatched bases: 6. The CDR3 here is CASSPGGVNTDTQYF. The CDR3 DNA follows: TGTGCCAGCAGCCCGGGGGGGGTAAACACAGATACGCAGTATTTT.

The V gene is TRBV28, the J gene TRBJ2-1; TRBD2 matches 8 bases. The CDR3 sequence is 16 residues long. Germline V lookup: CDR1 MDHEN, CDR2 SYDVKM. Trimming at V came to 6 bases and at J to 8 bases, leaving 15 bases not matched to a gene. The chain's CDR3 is CASSYYVERERYEQFF. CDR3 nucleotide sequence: TGTGCCAGCAGCTACTACGTAGAGCGGGAGAGGTATGAGCAGTTCTTC.

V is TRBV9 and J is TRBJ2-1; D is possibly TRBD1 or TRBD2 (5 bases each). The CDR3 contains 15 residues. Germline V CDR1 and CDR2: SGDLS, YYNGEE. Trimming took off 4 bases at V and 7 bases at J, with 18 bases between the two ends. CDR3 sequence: CASSIGAETGNEQFF. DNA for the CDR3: TGTGCCAGCAGCATCGGGGCGGAGACGGGAAATGAGCAGTTCTTC.